This is a list of T cell receptor beta chains from one sample in a study of blood T cell repertoires in COVID-19. Clones were sequenced by immunoSEQ multiplex PCR, and TCRdb holds only the in-frame ones, with some missing. The sample has under 200,000 clones; around three quarters are singletons. The specimen sequenced was peripheral blood. The receptor source for this set is a man in his 70s with active or convalescent COVID-19. The CDR3 runs from the conserved cysteine through the conserved F or W. The D gene is left open where the match is weak. A row's size may be missing; if present it is once, few, many or a size class.

clone_size j_call v_call d_call cdr3_nt cdr3_aa
NA TRBJ2-3 TRBV15 NA TGTGCCACCAGCGAGCCTAGCCGGAGCACAGATACGCAGTATTTT CATSEPSRSTDTQYF
few TRBJ2-3 TRBV2 TRBD1 TGTGCCAGCCGGGACAGGGGGGATACGCAGTATTTT CASRDRGDTQYF
once TRBJ2-3 TRBV30 TRBD2 TGTGCCTGGAGTGTAGGGACTAGCGGGGGAATCACAGATACGCAGTATTTT CAWSVGTSGGITDTQYF
NA TRBJ1-2 TRBV29-1 NA TGCAGCGTTGGGACAGAGAGATATGGCTACACCTTC CSVGTERYGYTF
NA TRBJ2-1 TRBV6-1 NA TGTGCCAGCAGTGAAGGGTCGGGGGTGAATGAGCAGTTCTTC CASSEGSGVNEQFF
NA TRBJ2-3 TRBV7-9 TRBD2 TGTGCCAGCAGCCGAGACGTTGGGACTAGATGGGGCACAGATACGCAGTATTTT CASSRDVGTRWGTDTQYF
few TRBJ1-2 TRBV19 NA TGTGCCAGTAGTGGACTTCACGCTAACTATGGCTACACCTTC CASSGLHANYGYTF
NA TRBJ2-5 TRBV15 NA TGTGCCACGAGGTTTAAGGATTTAGAGACCCAGTACTTC CATRFKDLETQYF
NA TRBJ1-5 TRBV7-2 NA TGTGCCAGCAGCATTCAGGGGCAGCCCCAGCATTTT CASSIQGQPQHF
NA TRBJ2-3 TRBV3-1/TRBV3-2 NA TGTGCCAGCAGCCCCGGAGACCCATCGCCCCCAGATACGCAGTATTTT CASSPGDPSPPDTQYF
NA TRBJ2-7 TRBV28 TRBD2 TGTGCCAGCACCATAAGAGCGGGGAGCTCCTACGAGCAGTACTTC CASTIRAGSSYEQYF
once TRBJ1-2 TRBV2 NA TGTGCCAGCACAACTACAGGGCCCGGGGATGGCTACACCTTC CASTTTGPGDGYTF
NA TRBJ2-7 TRBV24-1 TRBD1 TGTGCCCCACTTAATCTAAGTATTCGGGACAGAGCCTCCTACGAGCAGTACTTC CAPLNLSIRDRASYEQYF
NA TRBJ2-5 TRBV2 TRBD2 TGTGCCAGCAGTGGGCGTAGCGGGAGGGCGCAAGAGACCCAGTACTTC CASSGRSGRAQETQYF
NA TRBJ1-1 TRBV7-9 NA TGTGCCAGCAGCTTAGACCACGCCAGGGCGGACACTGAAGCTTTCTTT CASSLDHARADTEAFF
NA TRBJ2-2 TRBV11-3 NA TGTGCCAGCAGCTTAAGGAAAGCAGGGTACACCGGGGAGCTGTTTTTT CASSLRKAGYTGELFF
once TRBJ2-1 TRBV18 TRBD2 TGTGCCAGCTCGCCGGGGGGTAGCCTTGAGAAGGAGCAGTTCTTC CASSPGGSLEKEQFF
NA TRBJ1-1 TRBV7-2 NA TGTGCCAGCAGCTTAGGGTCAGGGGTTCGCGAAGCTTTCTTT CASSLGSGVREAFF
few TRBJ1-2 TRBV6-2/TRBV6-3 NA TGTGCCAGCACCCCGCCGTCGATACTTTATGGCTACACCTTC CASTPPSILYGYTF
NA TRBJ2-7 TRBV5-6 TRBD1 TGTGCCAGCAGCTGGGACAGCTCCTACGAGCAGTACTTC CASSWDSSYEQYF
NA TRBJ2-3 TRBV9 TRBD1 TGTGCCAGCAGCGTAGATGGGACAGTCACAGATACGCAGTATTTT CASSVDGTVTDTQYF
NA TRBJ2-2 TRBV20-1 NA TGCAGTGCTAGTGAACCGGACACCGGGGAGCTGTTTTTT CSASEPDTGELFF
NA TRBJ2-4 TRBV11-2 NA TGTGCCAGCAGCTTAGGCGGGTCTTTCGGGGGCATTCAGTACTTC CASSLGGSFGGIQYF
NA TRBJ1-1 TRBV6-2/TRBV6-3 NA TGTGCCAGCAGTTACCCCAGGAACATGAACACTGAAGCTTTCTTT CASSYPRNMNTEAFF
few TRBJ1-3 TRBV5-4 NA TGTGCCAGCAGACATCGACAGGTCTCTGGAAACACCATATATTTT CASRHRQVSGNTIYF
NA TRBJ2-7 TRBV7-8 TRBD1 TGTGCCAGCAGTAGGGACAGGGACTACGAGCAGTACTTC CASSRDRDYEQYF
NA TRBJ1-2 TRBV14 TRBD1 TGTGCCAGCAGCCGCCGACAGGGGGATGGCTACACCTTC CASSRRQGDGYTF
NA TRBJ1-1 TRBV12-5 NA TGTGCTAGTGGTTTGGGCCTTTTACAGGGCAAATACATGAACACTGAAGCTTTCTTT CASGLGLLQGKYMNTEAFF
NA TRBJ1-1 TRBV11-2 NA TGTGCCAGCAGCTTCCTACAGGGAGATACTGAAGCTTTCTTT CASSFLQGDTEAFF
NA TRBJ2-5 TRBV30 NA TGTGCAGGACAGAACCAAGAGACCCAGTACTTC CAGQNQETQYF
NA TRBJ1-2 TRBV30 NA TGTGCCTACAGGGCCTCTAAGGGTTTTGGCTACACCTTC CAYRASKGFGYTF
once TRBJ2-3 TRBV5-1 TRBD1 TGCGCCAGCAGCTTGGCGGGACAGGGATCCGCAGATACGCAGTATTTT CASSLAGQGSADTQYF
NA TRBJ1-2 TRBV15 NA TGTGCCACCAGCAGAGGATCAGGGGACAACTATGGCTACACCTTC CATSRGSGDNYGYTF
many TRBJ1-6 TRBV5-4 NA TGTGCCAGCGCCTGGGGGCCTTATTCACCCCTCCACTTT CASAWGPYSPLHF
NA TRBJ2-3 TRBV9 NA TGTGCCAGCACCGGACCCGCGGGGGCCACCACAGATACGCAGTATTTT CASTGPAGATTDTQYF
NA TRBJ2-7 TRBV7-9 NA TGTGCCAGCGGCCCCTCGGGCAGGGACGAGCAGTACTTC CASGPSGRDEQYF